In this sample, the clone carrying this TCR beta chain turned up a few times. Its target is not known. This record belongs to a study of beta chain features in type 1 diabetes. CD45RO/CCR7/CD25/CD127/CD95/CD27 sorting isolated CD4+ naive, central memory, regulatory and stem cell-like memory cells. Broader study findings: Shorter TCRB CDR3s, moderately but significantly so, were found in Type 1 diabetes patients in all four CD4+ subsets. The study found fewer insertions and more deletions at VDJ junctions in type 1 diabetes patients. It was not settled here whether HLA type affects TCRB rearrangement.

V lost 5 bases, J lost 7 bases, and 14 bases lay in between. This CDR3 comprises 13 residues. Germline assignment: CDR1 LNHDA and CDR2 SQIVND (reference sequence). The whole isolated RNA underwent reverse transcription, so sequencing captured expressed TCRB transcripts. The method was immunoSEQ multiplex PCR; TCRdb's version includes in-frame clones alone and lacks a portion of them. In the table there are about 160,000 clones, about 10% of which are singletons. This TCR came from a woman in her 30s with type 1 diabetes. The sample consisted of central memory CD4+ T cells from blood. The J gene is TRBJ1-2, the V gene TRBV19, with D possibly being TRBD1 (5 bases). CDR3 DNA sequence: TGTGCCAGTAGTCTCCGAGACAGAGTTGGCTACACCTTC. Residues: CASSLRDRVGYTF.